This T cell receptor (beta chain) originates from a study of STAT5B mutations in CD4+ large granular lymphocyte leukemia (dated by TCRdb to the early 2020s). Study-wide context: Among healthy controls, the CDR3 'QG' motif was associated with a particular HLA allele. The study compared the TCRbeta repertoires of patients with CD4+ T-cell large granular lymphocyte leukemia against the TCRbeta repertoires of healthy blood donors. Flow cytometry on FACSCanto II or FACSVerse confirmed that purified fractions exceeded 95% purity among lymphocytes.

Trimming takes 5 bases off V and 2 bases off J; junction bases not matched to a gene: 1. Taken from cysteine to phenylalanine, the CDR3 has 13 residues. Only the CDR3 DNA is retained, 39 bases long and in frame from the first base. The germline V gene encodes CDR1 SGHVS and CDR2 FNYEAQ. The immunoSEQ assay at survey resolution was used to sequence TCRbeta rearrangements from genomic DNA. The authors' pipeline ran thus. In the TCR sequencing data, the smallest productive clonotype frequency that could be detected was 2.59 x 10-5. Analyses included only productive TCRbeta rearrangements, meaning complete and in-frame sequences. Simpson clonality, calculated in the immunoSEQ Analyzer version 3.0, was used as the measure of sample clonality. Clones were binned by frequency as very rare, small, medium, large (1-20%) or hyperexpanded (>20%). Generation probabilities were estimated with OLGA 1.2.3, V-gene circos plots were made with VDJtools, specificities were looked up in VDJdb, and CDR3 motifs were identified with GLIPH. TCRdb provides this immuneACCESS table in a form limited to in-frame rearrangements. Some clones are lacking; in checked studies, under half of them reflect an unresolved V gene, and why the rest are absent is not known. V, J and clone size are taken as reported in that table, and D and trimming were inferred from the DNA itself. The sample table records about 40,000 clones; roughly 76% of these occur just once. About 3.9% of the sample is held by the ten biggest clonotypes.

On this clone itself: There is no known antigen for this receptor. Base qualities were left out, and no much larger clone turns up one base away.

What the authors observed across the whole study: The main leukemic clonotypes were found to be private to each patient, although over 20% of the main leukemic clonotypes were detected at low frequency in the non-leukemic repertoires of other patients. TRBV06-family usage was enriched among the top patient clones (8/27) compared with healthy controls (2/35). Data were not HLA-matched; higher clonality in CD4+ versus CD8+ T-LGLL could reflect the relatively small sample size. CD4-sorted patient repertoires appeared more clonal than healthy CD4+ repertoires, and this difference persisted after removing the putative leukemic clones.

Healthy controls were 37 blood donors whose buffy coats came from the Finnish Red Cross blood service. All TCR-sequenced material derived from peripheral blood: patient blood samples and healthy donor buffy coats. Peripheral blood mononuclear cells were isolated by Ficoll-Hypaque gradient centrifugation. Magnetic purification was used to isolate CD4+ cells from the buffy coats of the healthy controls. Genomic DNA was extracted with the Gentra Puregene Cell and Tissue kit and quantified on a Qubit 2.0 fluorometer. The chain is assembled from TRBV7-6 and TRBJ1-1; 8 central bases correspond to TRBD1. The source material was CD4+ T cells from blood buffy coats. This clonotype was obtained from a human donor in good health. The sequenced DNA: TGTGCCAGCAGCACAGGGGGTAACACTGAAGCTTTCTTT. Its protein reads: CASSTGGNTEAFF. The CDR3 plus the reference TRBV7-6 and TRBJ1-1 genes for the other parts give the full variable domain: GAGVSQSPRYKVTKRGQDVALRCDPISGHVSLYWYRQALGQGPEFLTYFNYEAQQDKSGLPNDRFSAERPEGSISTLTIQRTEQRDSAMYRCASSTGGNTEAFFGQGTRLTVV.